These 15 T cell receptor beta chains came from one sample sequenced in a study of regulatory T cells in long-lasting Graves disease. Specified time point: persistent/refractory GD, antithyroid drugs over 5 years with positive TRAb. The TCR library was made from RNA that had been extracted from PBMCs in TRIzol. To make TCR beta libraries, researchers used iRepertoire HTBI primers and Arm-PCR of CDR3 regions. Each CDR3 protein is one row after TCRdb ran MiXCR on the multiplex PCR reads. The data contain a few hundred thousand distinct CDR3 sequences, around 24% of them seen just once; the ten biggest clones take up approximately 25%. The starting material was peripheral blood mononuclear cells (PBMCs), obtained when the disease was refractory, from a patient treated with antithyroid drugs. All receptors come from a female donor with Graves disease.

This clonotype came up a few times. The chain links TRBV9 to TRBJ1-2; D not resolved. Germline V lookup: CDR1 SGDLS, CDR2 YYNGEE. Trimming removed 1 base at V and 8 bases at J, with 6 bases between. CDR3 length: 11 residues. The CDR3 reads CASSVNGGYTF. CDR3 nucleotides: TGTGCCAGCAGCGTAAACGGGGGCTACACCTTC.

The chain has TRBV5-6 and TRBJ1-2; 12 nucleotides agree with TRBD1. CDR1 is SGHDT, CDR2 YYEEEE, per germline. V lost 3 bases and J lost 8; bases outside the gene matches: 8. The CDR3 sequence is 15 residues long. The CDR3 DNA follows: TGTGCCAGCAGCTGGAGTGGGACAGGGGGCATCGGCTACACCTTC. Translated, it gives CASSWSGTGGIGYTF.

In this sample, this clonotype turned up a few times. The chain couples TRBV7-2 to TRBJ2-2; 7 bases fit TRBD2. V was pared by 6 bases and J by 5 bases, with 12 bases of the junction left unmatched. CDR3 length: 16 residues. CDR1 SGHTA and CDR2 FQGNSA come from the germline V gene. CDR3 nucleotide sequence: TGTGCCAGCAGTCCCATAACGGGAGGAAGAACCGGGGAGCTGTTTTTT. Its translation is CASSPITGGRTGELFF.

CDR3 DNA sequence: TGTGCCACCAGTGATTTGGCCAGTGAGCAGTACTTC. Protein product: CATSDLASEQYF. The rearrangement links TRBV24-1 to TRBJ2-7; no definite D call. The CDR3 is made up of 12 amino acids. Per the germline V gene, CDR1 is KGHDR and CDR2 is SFDVKD. The ends were cut back, 0 bases at V and 7 bases at J, with 6 bases in the middle.

This clonotype was recorded at least ten times. CDR3 coding DNA: TGCAGTGCTAGGAGGACAGGGAGCTACGAGCAGTACTTC. Its protein is CSARRTGSYEQYF. This chain uses TRBV20-1 with TRBJ2-7; 8 bases match TRBD1. J was trimmed by 3 bases and V by 3 bases; bases with no gene match: 4. Germline V gene sequence: CDR1 DFQATT, CDR2 SNEGSKA (reference sequence). The CDR3 contains 13 residues.

The chain uses TRBV6-4 and TRBJ1-1; D call uncertain. Trimming shortened V by 6 bases and J by 4 bases, and 21 bases separated the two germline ends. Per the germline V gene, CDR1 is MRHNA and CDR2 is SNTAGT. The length of the CDR3 is 16 residues. Here the CDR3 DNA reads TGTGCCAGCAGGGCTCATAGCGGGCTTCCGATCACTGAAGCTTTCTTT. It encodes CASRAHSGLPITEAFF.

The rearrangement links TRBV12-3 or TRBV12-4 to TRBJ2-1; the D is unclear. V lost 6 bases and J 5 bases, leaving 5 bases between the germline ends. The CDR3 extends over 11 amino acids. As DNA, the CDR3 is TGTGCCAGCAGCCAACACAATGAGCAGTTCTTC. It yields the protein CASSQHNEQFF.

This clonotype was seen more than once but under ten times. CDR3 sequence: CASSSGQGAYSPLHF. CDR3 in DNA: TGTGCCAGCAGTTCCGGACAGGGGGCTTATTCACCCCTCCACTTT. The chain has TRBV12-3 or TRBV12-4 and TRBJ1-6; 11 bases line up with TRBD1. This CDR3 comprises 15 residues. The V segment lost 4 bases and the J segment 8 bases; nucleotides outside the gene matches: 4.

This clonotype has a handful of counts. The chain couples TRBV28 to TRBJ1-6; the D gene is possibly TRBD1 (6 bases). The CDR3 totals 18 residues. Germline V CDR1 and CDR2: MDHEN, SYDVKM. V shed 5 bases and J shed 10 bases, with 27 bases lying between them. DNA of the CDR3: TGTGCCAGCAGTCTTATTGTCGGAGGGGGGCGGCTTCGGTCACCCCTCCACTTT. This translates into CASSLIVGGGRLRSPLHF.

The rearrangement uses TRBV29-1 and TRBJ1-2; 8 positions agree with TRBD1. V was clipped by 6 bases and J by 3 bases; unmatched bases: 9. Germline lookup yields CDR1 SQVTM and CDR2 ANQGSEA. The CDR3 has 14 residues. Here the CDR3 reads CSVVSTGGDYGYTF. The CDR3 DNA sequence: TGCAGCGTCGTCTCAACAGGGGGGGACTATGGCTACACCTTC.

This clonotype was recorded at least ten times. The chain recombines TRBV29-1 with TRBJ1-1; no firm D call. Trimming took off 4 bases at V and 6 bases at J, with 15 bases between the two ends. Looked up from germline, CDR1 is SQVTM and CDR2 is ANQGSEA. The CDR3 totals 13 residues. The CDR3, as DNA: TGCAGCGTTGCCCACCCGGGGTTCGCTGAAGCTTTCTTT. Translation gives CSVAHPGFAEAFF.

This clonotype was picked up a small number of times. The rearrangement links TRBV7-2 to TRBJ1-1; D call uncertain. V was cut by 3 bases and J by 3 bases, with 17 bases left in between. Germline V gene sequence: CDR1 SGHTA, CDR2 FQGNSA. CDR3 size: 16 residues. DNA for the CDR3: TGTGCCAGCAGCTTTCATAGTTCCCCCCGGCACACTGAAGCTTTCTTT. This encodes CASSFHSSPRHTEAFF. Full variable domain (remainder filled in from reference TRBV7-2 and TRBJ1-1): GAGVSQSPSNKVTEKGKDVELRCDPISGHTALYWYRQSLGQGLEFLIYFQGNSAPDKSGLPSDRFSAERTGGSVSTLTIQRTQQEDSAVYLCASSFHSSPRHTEAFFGQGTRLTVV.

In its sample, this clonotype was seen a few times. V is TRBV24-1 and J is TRBJ2-2; TRBD1 is a possible D gene (5 bases). This CDR3 has 17 residues. The V end lost 4 bases, the J end lost 1 base, and 15 bases lay between the germline ends. Germline V CDR1 and CDR2: KGHDR, SFDVKD. The DNA of the CDR3 is TGTGCCACCAGTGAAGTCCTGCAGGGCCGGAACACCGGGGAGCTGTTTTTT. Protein sequence: CATSEVLQGRNTGELFF.

In this sample, this clonotype turned up a few times. The chain couples TRBV24-1 to TRBJ2-7; possibly TRBD2 for D (5 bases). From germline, CDR1 is KGHDR and CDR2 SFDVKD. Deletions cut 5 bases from V and 6 bases from J, with 16 bases between. The CDR3 extends over 14 amino acids. The CDR3, as DNA: TGTGCCACCAGTGGTAGTGGGAGAGTTTCCGAGCAGTACTTC. This encodes CATSGSGRVSEQYF.

Remarks on this clonotype: A much larger clone lies one base from this, so it may be a read error. This sequence joins TRBV28 and TRBJ2-5; D remains unclear. Germline V gives CDR1 MDHEN, CDR2 SYDVKM. Deletions cut 5 bases from V and 6 bases from J, with 13 bases between. The CDR3 is 13 amino acids. DNA for the CDR3: TGTGCCAGCAGTCAACACTCTGAAAAGACCCAGTACTTC. Translation gives CASSQHSEKTQYF. The whole variable domain, filled in from reference TRBV28 and TRBJ2-5, reads DVKVTQSSRYLVKRTGEKVFLECVQDMDHENMFWYRQDPGLGLRLIYFSYDVKMKEKGDIPEGYSVSREKKERFSLILESASTNQTSMYLCASSQHSEKTQYFGPGTRLLVL.